This T cell receptor (beta chain) was identified in a study of blood T cell repertoires in COVID-19. This table comes from immunoSEQ multiplex PCR, and its TCRdb copy is limited to in-frame clones, with some not included. The sample lists approximately 400,000 clones; around 87% were seen once. The junction had 7 bases not matched to a gene; V was cut back by 4 bases and J by 3 bases. The V gene's germline CDR1 is MNHEY and CDR2 SVGAGI. The CDR3 loop spans 15 amino acids. The cohort comprised adults aged roughly 18 to 95 years residing in some 24 US areas. Donors in Cohort 3 counted as recovered after two negative PCRs, clearance, or symptom resolution.

The sequence came from a man aged 30 to 45 who had recovered from COVID-19. This chain links TRBV6-5 with TRBJ2-7, with 9 bases fitting TRBD1. The material sequenced was PBMCs or T cells enriched from blood (not recorded which). CDR3 sequence reads: CASSLLTGGRYEQYF. In DNA, the CDR3 is TGTGCCAGCAGTTTACTTACAGGGGGCCGCTACGAGCAGTACTTC.